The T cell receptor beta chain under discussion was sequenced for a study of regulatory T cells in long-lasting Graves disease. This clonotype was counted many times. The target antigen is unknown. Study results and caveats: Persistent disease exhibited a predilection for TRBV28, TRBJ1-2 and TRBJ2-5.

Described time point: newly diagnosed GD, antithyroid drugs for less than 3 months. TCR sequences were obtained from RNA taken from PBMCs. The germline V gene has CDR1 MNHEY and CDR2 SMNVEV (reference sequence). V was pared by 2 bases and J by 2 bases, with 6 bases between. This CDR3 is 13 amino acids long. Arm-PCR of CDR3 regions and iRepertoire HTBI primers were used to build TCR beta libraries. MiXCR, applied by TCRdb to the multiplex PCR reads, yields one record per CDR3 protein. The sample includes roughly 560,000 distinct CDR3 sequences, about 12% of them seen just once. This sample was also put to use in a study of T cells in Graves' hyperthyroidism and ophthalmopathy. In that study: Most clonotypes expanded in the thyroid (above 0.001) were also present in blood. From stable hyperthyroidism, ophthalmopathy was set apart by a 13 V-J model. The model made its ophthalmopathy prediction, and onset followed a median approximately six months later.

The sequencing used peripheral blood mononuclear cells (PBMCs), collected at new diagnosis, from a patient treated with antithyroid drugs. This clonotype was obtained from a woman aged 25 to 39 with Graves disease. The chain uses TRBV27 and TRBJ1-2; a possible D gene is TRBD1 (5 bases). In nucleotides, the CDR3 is TGTGCCAGCAGTTTAGGGGGAAACTATGGCTACACCTTC. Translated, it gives CASSLGGNYGYTF.